One sample yielded the 16 T cell receptor beta chains listed below, sequenced in a study of tumor and adjacent non-tumor tissue in lung cancer. This sample's RNA came from whole unsorted tissue. This non-tumor lung sample came from over 3 cm beyond the tumor edge. Three rounds of nested PCR, following a modified ARM-PCR protocol, produced the TCRbeta library. In TCRdb, the multiplex PCR reads were re-called with MiXCR into one record per CDR3 protein. The sample contains tens of thousands of distinct CDR3 sequences, about two thirds of which appear only once. Sequenced input: distant non-tumor lung tissue. The receptors here all came from a woman aged 45-59 years with non-small cell lung cancer.

Turning to this clonotype: It may be a read error: a sequence one base away is much more abundant. The rearrangement joins TRBV20-1 to TRBJ2-3; no firm D call. CDR1 is DFQATT and CDR2 is SNEGSKA in the germline V gene (reference sequence). The V end lost 5 bases, the J end lost 0 bases, and 15 bases lay between the germline ends. This CDR3 is built from 15 residues. The CDR3 loop is CSAPPAETSTDTQYF. The CDR3 nucleotides are TGCAGTGCTCCGCCGGCGGAAACTAGCACAGATACGCAGTATTTT.

As for this clonotype: A much bigger clone sits one base away, suggesting this may be a read error. The chain combines TRBV20-1 with TRBJ2-5; 13 bases match TRBD2. Trimming at V came to 5 bases and at J to 5 bases, leaving 8 bases not matched to a gene. CDR1 and CDR2 (germline): DFQATT, SNEGSKA (reference sequence). This CDR3 is built from 15 residues. The CDR3 here is CSASGLAGVGETQYF. CDR3 in DNA: TGCAGTGCTTCAGGACTAGCGGGAGTTGGTGAGACCCAGTACTTC.

This clonotype occurred many times. One end of the junction fails to match germline, which may point to a read error. This chain joins TRBV12-3 or TRBV12-4 and TRBJ2-7; 7 bases agree with TRBD2. The CDR3 covers 13 residues. Written as DNA, the CDR3 is TGTGCCAGCAGGTCGACTAGCTCCCACGAGCAGTACTTC. It codes for CASRSTSSHEQYF.

CDR3 sequence (DNA): TGCAGTGCTAGATGCCTTAATGTCGTCCATGAGCAGTTCTTC. Protein sequence: CSARCLNVVHEQFF. This chain joins TRBV20-1 and TRBJ2-1; D gene ambiguous. Trimming left V 2 bases short and J 8 bases short, with 16 bases between. CDR1 is DFQATT, CDR2 SNEGSKA, per germline (reference sequence). The CDR3 totals 14 residues.

The chain joins TRBV5-1 to TRBJ2-1; TRBD2 aligns across 7 bases. Germline CDR1 reads SGHRS; CDR2 reads YFSETQ. The V and J ends lost 4 bases and 6 bases, in that order; junction bases with no gene match: 10. This CDR3 is built from 15 residues. CDR3 bases: TGCGCCAGCAGCCCAGGACTAGTATCAGGCAATGAGCAGTTCTTC. Its translation: CASSPGLVSGNEQFF.

This clonotype is labeled as large. V is TRBV11-1 and J is TRBJ2-7; 8 bases agree with TRBD1. Germline CDR1 reads SGHAT; CDR2 reads FQDESV (reference sequence). This CDR3 has 15 amino acids. V gave up 4 bases and J gave up 5 bases; unmatched junction bases: 10. The CDR3 DNA reads TGTGCCAGCAGCTCGATAGGGTCGACAGGGGACGAGCAGTACTTC. Amino acid sequence: CASSSIGSTGDEQYF.

On this clonotype itself: A much larger clone differs by one base, so this may be a read error. The chain is built from TRBV29-1 and TRBJ1-2, with D possibly TRBD1 on 5 matching bases. Per germline, CDR1 SQVTM and CDR2 ANQGSEA. The CDR3 covers 13 residues. CDR3 loop: CSTEPDWGYGFTF. As DNA, the CDR3 is TGCAGCACCGAACCAGATTGGGGCTATGGCTTCACCTTC.

Turning to this clonotype: Germline and junction disagree at one end, which may indicate a read error. As DNA, the CDR3 is TGCGCCAGCAGCCAAGCCCTCCTCCGGACTAGCGGAGCGGTGGGTGAGCAGTTATTC. It specifies CASSQALLRTSGAVGEQLF. V usage is TRBV4-3 and J usage is TRBJ2-1; 10 bases map to TRBD2. Germline values: CDR1 LGHNA, CDR2 YSLEER. There are 19 residues in the CDR3.

Turning to this clonotype: A junction end diverges from the germline sequence, so it may reflect a read error. The genes are TRBV11-1 and TRBJ2-1; 11 bases are a match to TRBD2. The CDR3 is made up of 16 amino acids. CDR1 is SGHAT, CDR2 FQDESV, per germline (reference sequence). The CDR3 DNA follows: TGTGCCAGCAGCCTTCTGACTAGCGGGATTCGTAATGAGCAGTCCTTC. Its protein product is CASSLLTSGIRNEQSF. Full variable domain (outside the CDR3, taken from reference TRBV11-1 and TRBJ2-1): EAEVAQSPRYKITEKSQAVAFWCDPISGHATLYWYRQILGQGPELLVQFQDESVVDDSQLPKDRFSAERLKGVDSTLKIQPAELGDSAMYLCASSLLTSGIRNEQSFGPGTRLTVL.

A word on this clonotype: At one of its ends the junction is not consistent with the germline gene, which may arise from a read error. The chain combines TRBV10-3 with TRBJ2-2; D remains unclear. Germline V CDR1 and CDR2: ENHRY, SYGVKD. This CDR3 comprises 14 residues. The CDR3 region is CAINELMADGELFF. CDR3 DNA: TGTGCTATCAATGAGTTGATGGCAGACGGGGAGCTGTTTTTT.

The J gene is TRBJ2-1, the V gene TRBV11-2; D might be TRBD2 (5 bases). Germline CDR1 and CDR2: SGHAT and FQNNGV. Trimming removed 10 bases from V and 7 bases from J, with 20 bases in between. The CDR3 spans 14 residues. The CDR3 bases are TGTGCCATCAACTTTAATCCGGGAATGAATGAGCAGTTCTTC. This translates into CAINFNPGMNEQFF.

This clonotype turned up a few times. This may arise from a read error, as a much more abundant clone is one base away. The chain links TRBV6-2 or TRBV6-3 to TRBJ2-7, with a possible D match to TRBD1 (6 bases). There are 13 residues in the CDR3. CDR1 is MNHEY and CDR2 is SVGEGT in the germline V gene. The CDR3 is CASSYGGHAERYF. The CDR3 coding sequence is TGTGCCAGCAGTTACGGGGGACATGCCGAGCGGTACTTC.

CDR3 in amino acids: CSARARIAGAPAMTQYF. CDR3 nucleotide sequence: TGCAGTGCTAGAGCACGAATAGCGGGAGCCCCAGCAATGACGCAGTATTTT. This rearrangement joins TRBV20-1 to TRBJ2-3, with TRBD2 identical over 9 bases. Germline CDR1 reads DFQATT; CDR2 reads SNEGSKA (reference sequence). V dropped 1 base and J dropped 9; count of bases not matched to a gene: 17. The CDR3 length is 17 residues.

A note on this clonotype: Germline is not matched at one junction end, which may reflect a read error. V usage is TRBV20-1 and J usage is TRBJ2-1, with 7 bases that match TRBD2. Germline CDR1 reads DFQATT; CDR2 reads SNEGSKA (reference sequence). CDR3 length equals 14 residues. The DNA of the CDR3 is TGCAGTGTTAGAGTGGCGGGAGCGTGCAATGAGCAGTTCTTC. It yields the protein CSVRVAGACNEQFF.

Points on this clonotype: One end of the junction fails to match germline, which may point to a read error. The chain uses TRBV12-3 or TRBV12-4 and TRBJ2-1; D possibly corresponds to TRBD2 (6 bases). The CDR3 spans 20 residues. Here the CDR3 reads CTSLPGVGSSTRSSYNEHFF. CDR3 sequence (DNA): TGTACCAGCCTCCCGGGAGTCGGTTCCTCGACTAGAAGCTCCTACAATGAGCACTTCTTC.

A remark on this clonotype: With a much larger clone just one base away, this may be a read error. V is TRBV28 and J is TRBJ2-5; D remains ambiguous. V shed 7 bases and J shed 4 bases, with 7 bases lying between them. CDR3 size: 11 residues. The germline V gene has CDR1 MDHEN and CDR2 SYDVKM. CDR3 nucleotides: TGTGCCAGCACGATTCTAGAGACCCAGTACTTC. Encoded protein: CASTILETQYF.